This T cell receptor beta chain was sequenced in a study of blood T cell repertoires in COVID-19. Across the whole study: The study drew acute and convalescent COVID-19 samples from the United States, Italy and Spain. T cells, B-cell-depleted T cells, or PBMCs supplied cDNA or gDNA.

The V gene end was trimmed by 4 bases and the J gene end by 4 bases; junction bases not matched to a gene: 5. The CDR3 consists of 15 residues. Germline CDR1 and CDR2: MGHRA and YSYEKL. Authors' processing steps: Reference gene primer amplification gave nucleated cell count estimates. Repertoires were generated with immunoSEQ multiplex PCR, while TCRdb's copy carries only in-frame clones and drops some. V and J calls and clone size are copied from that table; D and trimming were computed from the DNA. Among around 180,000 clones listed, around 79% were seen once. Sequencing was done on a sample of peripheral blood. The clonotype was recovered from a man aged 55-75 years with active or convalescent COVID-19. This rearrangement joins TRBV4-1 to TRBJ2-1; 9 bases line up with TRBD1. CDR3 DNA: TGCGCCAGCAGCCTCAGACAGGGGGATTACAATGAGCAGTTCTTC. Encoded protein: CASSLRQGDYNEQFF.